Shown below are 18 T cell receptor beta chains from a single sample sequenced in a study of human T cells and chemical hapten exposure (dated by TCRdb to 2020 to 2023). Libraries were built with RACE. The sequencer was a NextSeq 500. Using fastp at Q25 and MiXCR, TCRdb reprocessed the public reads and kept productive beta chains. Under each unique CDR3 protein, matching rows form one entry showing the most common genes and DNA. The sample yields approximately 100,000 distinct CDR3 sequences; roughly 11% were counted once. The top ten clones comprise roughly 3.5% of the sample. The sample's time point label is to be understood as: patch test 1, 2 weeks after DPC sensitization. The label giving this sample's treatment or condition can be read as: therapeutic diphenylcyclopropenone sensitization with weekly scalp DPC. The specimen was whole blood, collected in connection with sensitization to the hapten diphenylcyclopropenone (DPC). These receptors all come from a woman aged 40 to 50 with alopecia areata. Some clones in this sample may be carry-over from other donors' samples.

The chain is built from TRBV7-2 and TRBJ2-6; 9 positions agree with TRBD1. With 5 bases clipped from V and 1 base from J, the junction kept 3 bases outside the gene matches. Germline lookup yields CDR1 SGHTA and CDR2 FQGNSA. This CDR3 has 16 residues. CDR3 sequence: CASSPGQGSGANVLTF. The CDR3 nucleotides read TGTGCCAGCAGCCCCGGACAGGGGTCTGGGGCCAACGTCCTGACTTTC.

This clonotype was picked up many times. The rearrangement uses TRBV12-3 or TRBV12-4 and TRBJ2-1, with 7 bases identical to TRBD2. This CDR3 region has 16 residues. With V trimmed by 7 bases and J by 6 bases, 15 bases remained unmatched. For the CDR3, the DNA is TGTGCCAGCAATAATCAAAATAGCGGGTTAGGCAATGAGCAGTTCTTC. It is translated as CASNNQNSGLGNEQFF.

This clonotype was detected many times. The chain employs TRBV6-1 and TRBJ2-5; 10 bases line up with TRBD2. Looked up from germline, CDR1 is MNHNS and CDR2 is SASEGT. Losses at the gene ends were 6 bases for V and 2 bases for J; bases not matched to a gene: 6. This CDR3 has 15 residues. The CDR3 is CASSLTSGPQETQYF. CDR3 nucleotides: TGTGCCAGCAGCCTGACTAGCGGGCCGCAAGAGACCCAGTACTTC.

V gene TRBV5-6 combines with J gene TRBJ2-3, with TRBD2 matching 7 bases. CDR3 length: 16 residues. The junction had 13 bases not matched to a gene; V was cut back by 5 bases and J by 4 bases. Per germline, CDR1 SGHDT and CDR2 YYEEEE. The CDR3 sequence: CASSTGRARVADTQYF. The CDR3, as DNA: TGTGCCAGCAGTACGGGGAGGGCGCGAGTCGCAGATACGCAGTATTTT.

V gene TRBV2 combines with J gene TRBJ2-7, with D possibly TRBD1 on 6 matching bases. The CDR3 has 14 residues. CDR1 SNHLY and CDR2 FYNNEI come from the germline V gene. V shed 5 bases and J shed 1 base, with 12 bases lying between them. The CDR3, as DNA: TGTGCCAGCAGTACCCTAGGACAGTCCTACGAGCAGTACTTC. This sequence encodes CASSTLGQSYEQYF.

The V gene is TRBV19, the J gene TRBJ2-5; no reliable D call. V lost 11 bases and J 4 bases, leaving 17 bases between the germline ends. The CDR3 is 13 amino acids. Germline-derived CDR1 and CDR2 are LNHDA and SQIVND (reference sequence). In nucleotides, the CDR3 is TGTGCCTCTAGACCCAGTTTCCGAGAGACCCAGTACTTC. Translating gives CASRPSFRETQYF.

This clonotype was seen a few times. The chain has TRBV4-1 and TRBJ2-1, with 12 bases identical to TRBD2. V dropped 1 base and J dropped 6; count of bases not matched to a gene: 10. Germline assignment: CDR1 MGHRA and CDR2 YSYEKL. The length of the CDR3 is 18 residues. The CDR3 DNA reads TGCGCCAGCAGCCAAGTAGACATGGGACTAGCGGGCAGCAATGAGCAGTTCTTC. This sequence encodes CASSQVDMGLAGSNEQFF.

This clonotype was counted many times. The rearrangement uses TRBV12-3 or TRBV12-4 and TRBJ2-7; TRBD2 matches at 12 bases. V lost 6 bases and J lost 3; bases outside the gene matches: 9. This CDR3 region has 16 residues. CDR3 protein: CASSRDGLAGYYEQYF. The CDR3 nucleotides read TGTGCCAGCAGCCGAGACGGACTAGCGGGATACTACGAGCAGTACTTC.

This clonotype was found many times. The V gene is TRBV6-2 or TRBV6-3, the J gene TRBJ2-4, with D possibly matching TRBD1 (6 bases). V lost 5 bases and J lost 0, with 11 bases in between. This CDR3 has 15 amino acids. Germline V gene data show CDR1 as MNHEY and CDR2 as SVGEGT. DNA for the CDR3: TGTGCCAGCAGTCGGACAGTACTAGCCAAAAACATTCAGTACTTC. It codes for CASSRTVLAKNIQYF.

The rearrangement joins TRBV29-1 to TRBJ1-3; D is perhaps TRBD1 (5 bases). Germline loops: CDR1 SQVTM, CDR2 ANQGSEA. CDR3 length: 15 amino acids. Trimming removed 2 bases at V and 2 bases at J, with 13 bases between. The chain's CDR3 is CSVERQGKAGNTIYF. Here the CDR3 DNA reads TGCAGCGTTGAAAGGCAGGGAAAGGCTGGAAACACCATATATTTT.

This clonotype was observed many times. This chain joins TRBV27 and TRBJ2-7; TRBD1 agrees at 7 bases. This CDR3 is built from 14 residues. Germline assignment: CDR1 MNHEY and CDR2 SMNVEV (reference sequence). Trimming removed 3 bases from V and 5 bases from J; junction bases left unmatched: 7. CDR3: CASSFNLGGNEQYF. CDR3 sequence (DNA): TGTGCCAGCAGTTTCAATCTAGGGGGCAACGAGCAGTACTTC.

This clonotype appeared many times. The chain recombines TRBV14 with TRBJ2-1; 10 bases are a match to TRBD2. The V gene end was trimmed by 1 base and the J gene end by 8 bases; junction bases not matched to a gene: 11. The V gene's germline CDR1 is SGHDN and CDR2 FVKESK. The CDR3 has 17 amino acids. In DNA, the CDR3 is TGTGCCAGCAGCCAAGGAGGGCTAGCGGGAGCGTATTATGAGCAGTTCTTC. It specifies CASSQGGLAGAYYEQFF. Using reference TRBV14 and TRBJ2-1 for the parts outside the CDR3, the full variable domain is EAGVTQFPSHSVIEKGQTVTLRCDPISGHDNLYWYRRVMGKEIKFLLHFVKESKQDESGMPNNRFLAERTGGTYSTLKVQPAELEDSGVYFCASSQGGLAGAYYEQFFGPGTRLTVL.

CDR3 bases: TGTGCCAGCAGCGGAGAGGGGCCCAGCAATCAGCCCCAGCATTTT. It codes for CASSGEGPSNQPQHF. The chain carries TRBV2 and TRBJ1-5; D perhaps matches TRBD1 (5 bases). The germline V gene has CDR1 SNHLY and CDR2 FYNNEI. The V and J ends lost 6 bases and 1 base respectively, with 13 bases between them. CDR3 length: 15 amino acids.

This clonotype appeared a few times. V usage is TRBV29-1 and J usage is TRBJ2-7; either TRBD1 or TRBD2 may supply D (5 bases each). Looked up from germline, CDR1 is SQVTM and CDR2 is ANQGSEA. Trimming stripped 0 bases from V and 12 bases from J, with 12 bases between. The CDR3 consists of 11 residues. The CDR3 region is CSVEDPGSRYF. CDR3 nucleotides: TGCAGCGTTGAAGATCCAGGGAGTAGGTACTTC.

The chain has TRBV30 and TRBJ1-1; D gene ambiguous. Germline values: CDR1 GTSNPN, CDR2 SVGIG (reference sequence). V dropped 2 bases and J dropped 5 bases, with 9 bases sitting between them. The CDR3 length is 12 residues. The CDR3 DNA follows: TGTGCCTGGAGTCCCGATGGGACTGAAGCTTTCTTT. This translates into CAWSPDGTEAFF.

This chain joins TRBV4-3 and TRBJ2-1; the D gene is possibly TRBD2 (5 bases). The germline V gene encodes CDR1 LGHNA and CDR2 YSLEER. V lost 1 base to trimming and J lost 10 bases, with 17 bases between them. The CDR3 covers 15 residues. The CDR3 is CASSQAGRVRREQFF. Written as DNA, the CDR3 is TGCGCCAGCAGCCAAGCGGGAAGGGTAAGGAGGGAGCAGTTCTTC.

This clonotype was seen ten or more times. CDR3 DNA sequence: TGTGCCAGCAGCCAAGATTCCCATGAGCAGTTCTTC. This encodes CASSQDSHEQFF. The chain uses TRBV14 and TRBJ2-1; D gene ambiguous. Germline-derived CDR1 and CDR2 are SGHDN and FVKESK. V was clipped by 0 bases and J by 8 bases, with 5 bases between them. This CDR3 spans 12 amino acids.

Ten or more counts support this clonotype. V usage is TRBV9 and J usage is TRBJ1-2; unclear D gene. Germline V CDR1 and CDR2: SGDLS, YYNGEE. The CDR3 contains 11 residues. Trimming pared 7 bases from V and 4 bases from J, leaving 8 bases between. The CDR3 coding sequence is TGTGCCAGCGGACGGACCTATGGCTACACCTTC. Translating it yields CASGRTYGYTF. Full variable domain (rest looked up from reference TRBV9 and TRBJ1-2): DSGVTQTPKHLITATGQRVTLRCSPRSGDLSVYWYQQSLDQGLQFLIQYYNGEERAKGNILERFSAQQFPDLHSELNLSSLELGDSALYFCASGRTYGYTFGSGTRLTVV.